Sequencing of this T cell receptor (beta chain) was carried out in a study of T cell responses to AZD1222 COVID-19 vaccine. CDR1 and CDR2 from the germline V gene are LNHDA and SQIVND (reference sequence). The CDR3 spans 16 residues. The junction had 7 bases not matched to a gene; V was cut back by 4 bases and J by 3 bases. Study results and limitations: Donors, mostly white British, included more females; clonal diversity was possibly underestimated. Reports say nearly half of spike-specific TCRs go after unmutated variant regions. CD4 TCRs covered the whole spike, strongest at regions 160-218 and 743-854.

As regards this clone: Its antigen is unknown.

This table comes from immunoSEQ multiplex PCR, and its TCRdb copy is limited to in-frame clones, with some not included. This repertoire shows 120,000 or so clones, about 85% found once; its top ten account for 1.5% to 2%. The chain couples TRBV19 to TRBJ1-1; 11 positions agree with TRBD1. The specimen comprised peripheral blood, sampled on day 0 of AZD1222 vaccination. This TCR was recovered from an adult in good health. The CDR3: CASSRLGQGADTEAFF. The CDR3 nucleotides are TGTGCCAGTAGTAGACTCGGACAGGGGGCAGACACTGAAGCTTTCTTT.